This T cell receptor (beta chain) was observed in a study of vaccination and CD4 T cells after COVID-19. For the study at large: Sampling after COVID took place at a median of about 91 days (range 35 to 161) following diagnosis. Samples after vaccination came a median roughly 74 days past dose two, ranging 14 to 241.

Trimming took 2 bases from V and 0 from J; bases not matched to a gene: 8. The CDR3 totals 19 residues. Looked up from germline, CDR1 is MNHEY and CDR2 is SVGAGI. Cultured CD4+ T-cell DNA underwent Oncomine TCR Beta short-read sequencing. TCRdb called the PCR reads again in MiXCR, with one record for every CDR3 protein. The sample gives almost 20,000 distinct CDR3 sequences, more than 45% of which show up once; less than 3.5% is in the top ten. Treatment described: approximately 9-day PBMC culture with coronavirus spike peptide pools or control peptides (ViraFEST assay). This clonotype has only a few counts. Its specificity is unknown.

The receptor was isolated from a human donor who had recovered from COVID-19. V is TRBV6-5 and J is TRBJ1-6, with 9 bases fitting TRBD1. The material was CD4+ T cells from blood, cultured in vitro, obtained after SARS-CoV-2 vaccination. CDR3 residues: CASSYQTGGGSSYNSPLHF. The DNA for the CDR3 is TGTGCCAGCAGTTACCAGACAGGGGGGGGGAGCTCCTATAATTCACCCCTCCACTTT.